This T cell receptor beta chain was found in a study of CD8+CD57+ T cells in acquired aplastic anemia. The CDR3 contains 12 residues. The germline V gene has CDR1 MNHEY and CDR2 SVGAGI. V lost 8 bases and J lost 0, with 5 bases in between. Whoever was chosen for sequencing had shown CD8+CD57+ cell expansion by flow cytometry. This clonotype was detected ten times or more. Genomic DNA served as template for TCR beta VDJ and CDR3 profiling. TCRdb re-analysed the reads in MiXCR, keeping a single row per CDR3 protein. The sample lists about 160,000 distinct CDR3 sequences, less than 50% seen once, with around a third in the top ten.

This sequence joins TRBV6-5 and TRBJ2-1, with D perhaps TRBD1 or TRBD2 (5 bases each). Sample: sorted CD4+, CD8+, or CD8+CD57+ T cells (not recorded which) from PBMCs. The clonotype comes from a human donor with aplastic anemia. CDR3 bases: TGTGCCAGCGGGGGCTCCTACAATGAGCAGTTCTTC. Its protein product is CASGGSYNEQFF.